This T cell receptor (beta chain) was sequenced in a study of metastatic and nonmetastatic thyroid tumors. Across the whole study: The authors compared repertoires across blood and tumor or nodule tissue from malignant and benign thyroid patients.

TCRdb used MiXCR to call clones anew from the PCR reads. The sample has about 90,000 clones, less than 10% seen once. Trimming stripped 4 bases from V and 10 bases from J, with 10 bases between. Germline CDR1 is MDHEN and CDR2 is SYDVKM. This CDR3 region has 11 residues. In its sample, this clone was seen many times. Thyroid surgery was preceded by no treatment in any patient. V and J are TRBV28 and TRBJ1-1, with D maybe TRBD1 (5 bases). This TCR came from a female donor with papillary thyroid cancer or a benign thyroid nodule (not recorded which). Some clones in this sample may be carry-over from other donors' samples. What was sequenced was blood. The CDR3 loop is CASSSPGRAFF. In DNA, the CDR3 is TGTGCCAGCAGTTCACCAGGGAGAGCTTTCTTT. Filled out from reference TRBV28 and TRBJ1-1, the complete variable domain reads DVKVTQSSRYLVKRTGEKVFLECVQDMDHENMFWYRQDPGLGLRLIYFSYDVKMKEKGDIPEGYSVSREKKERFSLILESASTNQTSMYLCASSSPGRAFFGQGTRLTVV.